The present TCR beta chain was sequenced within a study of regulatory T cells in long-lasting Graves disease. Study results and limitations: Gene preferences differed: TRBV28, TRBJ1-2, TRBJ2-5 in persistent cases. Graves' patients with persistent disease showed TCR diversity lower than patients newly diagnosed.

The time point here: persistent/refractory GD, antithyroid drugs over 5 years with positive TRAb. RNA extracted from PBMCs served as the sequencing template. The CDR3 loop spans 17 amino acids. V was trimmed by 0 bases and J by 0 bases, leaving 15 bases between them. Germline CDR1 and CDR2: SGDLS and YYNGEE. iRepertoire HTBI primers and Arm-PCR of CDR3 regions built TCR beta libraries. Per the study methods: From all samples, identification returned 13 to 15 TRBJ and approximately 67 TRBV segments. One entry per CDR3 protein, called by TCRdb with MiXCR from the multiplex PCR reads. The V and J calls shown here were made by TCRdb, not taken from the authors' results. The sample has 700,000 or so distinct CDR3 sequences, around 32% seen once. Concerning this clonotype itself: Its target is unknown.

This sample comprised peripheral blood mononuclear cells (PBMCs), obtained when the disease was refractory, from a patient treated with antithyroid drugs. The rearrangement links TRBV9 to TRBJ1-2; D is perhaps TRBD1 (6 bases). The origin of this receptor is a female donor with Graves disease. CDR3 nucleotides: TGTGCCAGCAGCGTAGCTGGGGCAGGGGCGGCTAACTATGGCTACACCTTC. This codes for CASSVAGAGAANYGYTF.